This T cell receptor (beta chain) was recovered during a study of T cell clonotyping in hematopoietic cell transplantation (dated by TCRdb to about 2021). For the study in its entirety: Recipient samples taken before transplant were obtained following cytoreduction. Patients were recruited between September 2015 and 2017 and followed until late 2020 or death. A total of 135 blood samples were collected in the study from around 40 consecutive transplant recipients and their related donors. What the work shows at the level of the full study, not this receptor alone: After transplant, TCR diversity in recipients dropped, and pathologically expanded clonotypes climbed progressively between day 30 and day 180. Just a small fraction of recipient repertoires overlapped with donor repertoires, and more than 97% appeared de novo at the given depth. Donor and pretransplant recipient Inverse Simpson Index values predicted broader posttransplant TCR repertoire diversity. The sample size was limited, and because cells were not sorted, the contributions of CD4 and CD8 repertoires could not be separated.

With the immunoSEQ assay, which is a bias-controlled multiplex PCR relying on V- and J-specific primers, TCR beta CDR3 regions were amplified from genomic DNA. A proprietary barcode and Illumina adapter sequences were added to the CDR3 amplicons in a second PCR step. CDR3 libraries were sequenced on an Illumina MiSeq instrument. In the authors' own workflow: Export and quality control were done with immunoSEQ Analyzer 3.0, while downstream analyses used R Bioconductor and Immunarch. Only productive rearrangements in the normalized downsampled data set were used to calculate repertoire metrics. In the normalized cohort, a clonotype counted as pathologically expanded if the clonotype was larger than 5 templates. The Inverse Simpson Index was used to measure repertoire diversity. CMV-specificity analyses were carried out on the non-normalized data set to capture all clonotypes. The clones in this table, taken by TCRdb from immuneACCESS, are in-frame only. Not every clone is retained; where verified, under half of the shortfall comes from an unresolved V gene, and the cause of the rest is unknown. V and J calls and clone size follow that table, whereas D and trimming were derived from the DNA. The sample yields approximately 50,000 clones; under 90% were counted once. The ten largest clones capture 5.5% to 7% of the sample.

In the case of this clone: Its antigen remains unidentified. No base qualities exist here, and no much larger clone lies one base off it.

The germline V gene yields ENHRY for CDR1 and SYGVKD for CDR2. The CDR3, cysteine through phenylalanine, is 13 amino acids long. The kept DNA is CDR3 alone, 39 bases in frame from the first base. V is shortened by 3 bases, J by 8 bases, and the region joining them spans 13 bases. The sample's time point label, decoded: recipient sample about 28 days before transplant, after cytoreduction. Recipient blood was collected about 28 days before transplant and at days 30, 100 and 180 after transplant. Nuclei Lysis Solution was used to extract genomic DNA from fresh or cryopreserved unfractionated peripheral blood mononuclear cells.

The receptor's source is a man between 60 and 70 years old with biphenotypic leukemia. Some clones in this sample may be carry-over from other donors' samples. The chain is assembled from TRBV10-3 and TRBJ1-2; there is no confident call for the D gene. Sequenced here: peripheral blood mononuclear cells, sampled before stem cell transplant. The CDR3 in this case is CAISDIPEGGYTF. The bases read TGTGCCATCAGTGATATTCCAGAGGGCGGCTACACCTTC.